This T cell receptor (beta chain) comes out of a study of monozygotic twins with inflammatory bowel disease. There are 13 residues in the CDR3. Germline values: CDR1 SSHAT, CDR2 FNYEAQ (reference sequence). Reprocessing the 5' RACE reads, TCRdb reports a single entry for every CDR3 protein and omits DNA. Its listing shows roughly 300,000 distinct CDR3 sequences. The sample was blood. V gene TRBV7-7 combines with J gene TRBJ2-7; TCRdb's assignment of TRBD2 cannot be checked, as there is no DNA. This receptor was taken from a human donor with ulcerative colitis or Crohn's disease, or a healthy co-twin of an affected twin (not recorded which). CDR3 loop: CASSLGARGEQYF.